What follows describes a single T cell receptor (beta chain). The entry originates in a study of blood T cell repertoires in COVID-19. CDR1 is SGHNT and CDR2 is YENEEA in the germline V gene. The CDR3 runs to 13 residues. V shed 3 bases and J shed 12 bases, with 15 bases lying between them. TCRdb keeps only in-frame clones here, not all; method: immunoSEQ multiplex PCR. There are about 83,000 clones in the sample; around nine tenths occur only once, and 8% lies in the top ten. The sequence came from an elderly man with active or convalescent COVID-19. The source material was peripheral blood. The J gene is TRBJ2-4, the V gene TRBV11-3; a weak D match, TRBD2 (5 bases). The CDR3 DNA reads TGTGCCAGCAGCTTCGGGGTGCGCAATAATCAGTACTTC. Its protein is CASSFGVRNNQYF. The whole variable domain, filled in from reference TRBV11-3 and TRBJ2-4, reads EAGVVQSPRYKIIEKKQPVAFWCNPISGHNTLYWYLQNLGQGPELLIRYENEEAVDDSQLPKDRFSAERLKGVDSTLKIQPAELGDSAVYLCASSFGVRNNQYFGAGTRLSVL.